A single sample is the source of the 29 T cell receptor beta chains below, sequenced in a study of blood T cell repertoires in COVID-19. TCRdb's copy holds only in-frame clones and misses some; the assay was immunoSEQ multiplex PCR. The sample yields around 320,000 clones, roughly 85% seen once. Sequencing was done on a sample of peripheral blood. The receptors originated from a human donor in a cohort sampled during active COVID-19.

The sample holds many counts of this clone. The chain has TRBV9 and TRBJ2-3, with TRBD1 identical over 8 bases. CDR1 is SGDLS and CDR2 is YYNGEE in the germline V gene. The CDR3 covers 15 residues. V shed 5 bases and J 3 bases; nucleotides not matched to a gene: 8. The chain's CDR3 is CASRRDRGPTDTQYF. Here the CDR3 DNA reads TGTGCCAGCAGGCGAGACAGGGGACCTACAGATACGCAGTATTTT.

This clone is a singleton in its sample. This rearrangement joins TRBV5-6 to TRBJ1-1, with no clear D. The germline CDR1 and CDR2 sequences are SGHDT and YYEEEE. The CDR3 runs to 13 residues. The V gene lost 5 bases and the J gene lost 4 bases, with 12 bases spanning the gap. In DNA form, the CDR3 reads TGTGCCAGCAGTAAAATGGTGGCCACTGAAGCTTTCTTT. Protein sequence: CASSKMVATEAFF.

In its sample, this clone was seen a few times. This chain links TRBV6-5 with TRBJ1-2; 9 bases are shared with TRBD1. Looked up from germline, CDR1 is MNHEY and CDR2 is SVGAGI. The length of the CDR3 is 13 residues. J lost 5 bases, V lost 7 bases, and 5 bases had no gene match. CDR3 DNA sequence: TGTGCCAGCACTTGGACAGGGGAGTATGGCTACACCTTC. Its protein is CASTWTGEYGYTF.

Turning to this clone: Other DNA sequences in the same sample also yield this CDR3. The CDR3 DNA reads TGCAGCGTGCCCCGGGGGGATACGCAGTATTTT. Translation gives CSVPRGDTQYF. The chain couples TRBV29-1 to TRBJ2-3; perhaps TRBD2 as D (6 bases). V was trimmed by 6 bases and J by 6 bases, leaving 10 bases between them. The CDR3 loop spans 11 amino acids. The germline V gene encodes CDR1 SQVTM and CDR2 ANQGSEA.

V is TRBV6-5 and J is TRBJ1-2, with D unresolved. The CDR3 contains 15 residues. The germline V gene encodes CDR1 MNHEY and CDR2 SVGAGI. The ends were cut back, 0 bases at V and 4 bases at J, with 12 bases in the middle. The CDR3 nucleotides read TGTGCCAGCAGTTACTCGAACCGGGGTGGCTATGGCTACACCTTC. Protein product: CASSYSNRGGYGYTF.

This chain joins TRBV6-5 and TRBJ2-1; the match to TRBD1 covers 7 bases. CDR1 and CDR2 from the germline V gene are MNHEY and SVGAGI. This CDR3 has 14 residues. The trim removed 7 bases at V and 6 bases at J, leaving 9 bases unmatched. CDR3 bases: TGTGCCAGCACCCCGGACAGGCGCTTCAATGAGCAGTTCTTC. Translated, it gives CASTPDRRFNEQFF.

CDR3 sequence reads: CASSLYSNEKLFF. DNA for the CDR3: TGTGCCAGCAGCTTGTATAGTAATGAAAAACTGTTTTTT. This chain connects TRBV5-5 to TRBJ1-4; D uncertain. CDR1 and CDR2 (germline): SGHKS, YYEKEE (reference sequence). V lost 1 base and J 4 bases, leaving 5 bases between the germline ends. The CDR3 consists of 13 residues.

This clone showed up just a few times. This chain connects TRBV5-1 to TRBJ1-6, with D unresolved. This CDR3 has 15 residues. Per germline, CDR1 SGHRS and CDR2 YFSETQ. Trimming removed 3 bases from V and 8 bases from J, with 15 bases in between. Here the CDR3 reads CASSWAGGFYSPLHF. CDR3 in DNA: TGCGCCAGCAGCTGGGCAGGTGGATTTTATTCACCCCTCCACTTT.

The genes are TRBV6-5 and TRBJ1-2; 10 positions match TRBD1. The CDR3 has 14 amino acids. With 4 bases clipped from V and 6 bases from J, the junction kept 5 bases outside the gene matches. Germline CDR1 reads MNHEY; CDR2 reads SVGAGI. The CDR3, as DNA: TGTGCCAGCAGTTCGACAGGGGGCACGAATGGCTACACCTTC. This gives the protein CASSSTGGTNGYTF.

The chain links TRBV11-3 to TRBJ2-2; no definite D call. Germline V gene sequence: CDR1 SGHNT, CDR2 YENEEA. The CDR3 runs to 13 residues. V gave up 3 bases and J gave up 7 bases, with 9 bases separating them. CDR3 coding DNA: TGTGCCAGCAGCTTGCGTGACATCGGGGAGCTGTTTTTT. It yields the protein CASSLRDIGELFF.

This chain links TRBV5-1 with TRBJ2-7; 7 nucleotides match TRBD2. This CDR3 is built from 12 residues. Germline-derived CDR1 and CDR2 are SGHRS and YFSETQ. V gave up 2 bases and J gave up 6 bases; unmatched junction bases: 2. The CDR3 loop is CASSLASGEQYF. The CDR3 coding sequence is TGCGCCAGCAGCTTAGCTAGCGGCGAGCAGTACTTC. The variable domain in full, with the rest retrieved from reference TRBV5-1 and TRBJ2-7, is KAGVTQTPRYLIKTRGQQVTLSCSPISGHRSVSWYQQTPGQGLQFLFEYFSETQRNKGNFPGRFSGRQFSNSRSEMNVSTLELGDSALYLCASSLASGEQYFGPGTRLTVT.

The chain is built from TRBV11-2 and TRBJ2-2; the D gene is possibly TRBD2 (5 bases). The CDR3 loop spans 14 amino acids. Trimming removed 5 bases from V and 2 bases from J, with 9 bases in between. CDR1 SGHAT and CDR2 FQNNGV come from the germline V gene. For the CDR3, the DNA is TGTGCCAGCAGCCCTAGCCTAAACACCGGGGAGCTGTTTTTT. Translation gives CASSPSLNTGELFF.

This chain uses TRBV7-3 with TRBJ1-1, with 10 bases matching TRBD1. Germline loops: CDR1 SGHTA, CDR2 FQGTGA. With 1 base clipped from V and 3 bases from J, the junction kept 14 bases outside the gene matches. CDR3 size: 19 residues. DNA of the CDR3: TGTGCCAGCAGCTTAAACGGACAGGGGGTTTTTCGGGCCTACACTGAAGCTTTCTTT. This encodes CASSLNGQGVFRAYTEAFF.

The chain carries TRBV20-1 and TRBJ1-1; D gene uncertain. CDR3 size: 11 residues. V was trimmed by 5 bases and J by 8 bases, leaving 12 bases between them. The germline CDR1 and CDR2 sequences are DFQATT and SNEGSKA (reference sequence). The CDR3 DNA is TGCAGTGCTCGCCCGGGTGGGGAAGCTTTCTTT. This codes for CSARPGGEAFF.

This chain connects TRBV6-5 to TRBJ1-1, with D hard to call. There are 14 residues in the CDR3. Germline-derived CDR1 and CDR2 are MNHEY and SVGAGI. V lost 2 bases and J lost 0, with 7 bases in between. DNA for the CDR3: TGTGCCAGCAGTTACCGGGTCCTGAACACTGAAGCTTTCTTT. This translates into CASSYRVLNTEAFF.

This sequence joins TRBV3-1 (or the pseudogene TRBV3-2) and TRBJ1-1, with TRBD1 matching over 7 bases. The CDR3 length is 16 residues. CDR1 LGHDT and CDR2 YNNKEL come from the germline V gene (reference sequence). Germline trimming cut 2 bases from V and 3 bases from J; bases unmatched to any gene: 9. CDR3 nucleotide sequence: TGTGCCAGCAGCCAAAAAATGGGACAGTCACACACTGAAGCTTTCTTT. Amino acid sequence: CASSQKMGQSHTEAFF.

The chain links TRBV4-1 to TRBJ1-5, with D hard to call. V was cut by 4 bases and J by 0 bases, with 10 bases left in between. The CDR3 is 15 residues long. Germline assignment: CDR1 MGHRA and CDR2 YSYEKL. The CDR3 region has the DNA TGCGCCAGCAGCCGCCGTACAGATAGCAATCAGCCCCAGCATTTT. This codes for CASSRRTDSNQPQHF.

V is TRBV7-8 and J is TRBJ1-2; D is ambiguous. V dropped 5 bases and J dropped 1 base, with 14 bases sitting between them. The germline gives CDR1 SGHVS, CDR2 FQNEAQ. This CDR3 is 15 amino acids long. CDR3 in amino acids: CASSPDFGVNYGYTF. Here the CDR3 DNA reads TGTGCCAGCAGCCCGGACTTCGGGGTTAACTATGGCTACACCTTC.

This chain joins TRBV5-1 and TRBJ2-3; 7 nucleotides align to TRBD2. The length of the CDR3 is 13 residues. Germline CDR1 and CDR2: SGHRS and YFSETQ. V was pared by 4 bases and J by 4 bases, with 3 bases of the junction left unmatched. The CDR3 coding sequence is TGCGCCAGCAGCCCCAGCGGGGCAGATACGCAGTATTTT. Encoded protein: CASSPSGADTQYF.

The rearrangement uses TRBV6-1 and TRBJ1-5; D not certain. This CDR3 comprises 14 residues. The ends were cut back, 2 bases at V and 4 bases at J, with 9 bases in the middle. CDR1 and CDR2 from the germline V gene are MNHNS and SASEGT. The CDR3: CASSESQLNQPQHF. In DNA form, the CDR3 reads TGTGCCAGCAGTGAATCGCAGTTAAATCAGCCCCAGCATTTT.

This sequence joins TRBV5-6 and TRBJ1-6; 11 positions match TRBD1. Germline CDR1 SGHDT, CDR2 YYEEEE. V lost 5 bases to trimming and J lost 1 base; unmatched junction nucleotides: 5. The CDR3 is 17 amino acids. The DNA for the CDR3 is TGTGCCAGCAGTCAAGGACAGGGGGCTTCCTATAATTCACCCCTCCACTTT. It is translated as CASSQGQGASYNSPLHF.

CDR3: CASSLDRVQPQHF. CDR3 DNA sequence: TGTGCCAGCAGCTTGGACAGGGTTCAGCCCCAGCATTTT. The chain joins TRBV6-5 to TRBJ1-5; 8 bases agree with TRBD1. Germline V gene lookup returns CDR1 MNHEY and CDR2 SVGAGI. The CDR3 length is 13 residues. Trimming removed 6 bases from V and 6 bases from J; junction bases left unmatched: 4.

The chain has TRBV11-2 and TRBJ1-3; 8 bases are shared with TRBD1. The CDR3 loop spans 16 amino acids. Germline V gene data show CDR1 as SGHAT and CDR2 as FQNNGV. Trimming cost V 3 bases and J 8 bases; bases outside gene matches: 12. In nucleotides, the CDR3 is TGTGCCAGCAGCTTCGGACAGGGTGCTAAGGTTGACACCATATATTTT. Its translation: CASSFGQGAKVDTIYF.

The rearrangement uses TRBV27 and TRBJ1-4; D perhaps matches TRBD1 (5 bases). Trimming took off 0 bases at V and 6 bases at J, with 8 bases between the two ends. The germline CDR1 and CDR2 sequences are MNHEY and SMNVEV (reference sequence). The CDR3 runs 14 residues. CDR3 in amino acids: CASSLSTEYEKLFF. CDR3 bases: TGTGCCAGCAGTTTATCGACAGAATATGAAAAACTGTTTTTT. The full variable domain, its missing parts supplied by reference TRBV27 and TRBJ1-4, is EAQVTQNPRYLITVTGKKLTVTCSQNMNHEYMSWYRQDPGLGLRQIYYSMNVEVTDKGDVPEGYKVSRKEKRNFPLILESPSPNQTSLYFCASSLSTEYEKLFFGSGTQLSVL.

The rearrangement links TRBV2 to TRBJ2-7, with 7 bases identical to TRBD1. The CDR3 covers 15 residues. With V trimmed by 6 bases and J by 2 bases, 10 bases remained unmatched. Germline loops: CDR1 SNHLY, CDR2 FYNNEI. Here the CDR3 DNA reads TGTGCCAGCAGAGTAGACAGGGTTGAGCCCTACGAGCAGTACTTC. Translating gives CASRVDRVEPYEQYF. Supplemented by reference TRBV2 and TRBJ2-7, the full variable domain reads EPEVTQTPSHQVTQMGQEVILRCVPISNHLYFYWYRQILGQKVEFLVSFYNNEISEKSEIFDDQFSVERPDGSNFTLKIRSTKLEDSAMYFCASRVDRVEPYEQYFGPGTRLTVT.

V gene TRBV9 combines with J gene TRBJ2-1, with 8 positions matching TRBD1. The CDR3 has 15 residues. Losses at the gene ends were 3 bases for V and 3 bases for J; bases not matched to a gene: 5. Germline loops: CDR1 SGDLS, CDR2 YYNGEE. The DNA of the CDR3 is TGTGCCAGCAGCGGCCGGGACAGGAACTACAATGAGCAGTTCTTC. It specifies CASSGRDRNYNEQFF.

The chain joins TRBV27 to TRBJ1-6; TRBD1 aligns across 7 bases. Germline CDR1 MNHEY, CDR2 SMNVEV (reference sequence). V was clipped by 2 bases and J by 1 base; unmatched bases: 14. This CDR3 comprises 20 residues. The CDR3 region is CASSLILRQGKGSYNSPLHF. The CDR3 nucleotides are TGTGCCAGCAGTTTAATTCTGAGACAGGGCAAGGGGTCCTATAATTCACCCCTCCACTTT.

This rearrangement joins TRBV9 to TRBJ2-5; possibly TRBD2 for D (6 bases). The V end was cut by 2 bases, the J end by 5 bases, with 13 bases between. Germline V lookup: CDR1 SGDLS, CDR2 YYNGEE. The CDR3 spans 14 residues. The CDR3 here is CASSVVAGRETQYF. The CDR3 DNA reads TGTGCCAGCAGCGTGGTTGCGGGGAGGGAGACCCAGTACTTC.

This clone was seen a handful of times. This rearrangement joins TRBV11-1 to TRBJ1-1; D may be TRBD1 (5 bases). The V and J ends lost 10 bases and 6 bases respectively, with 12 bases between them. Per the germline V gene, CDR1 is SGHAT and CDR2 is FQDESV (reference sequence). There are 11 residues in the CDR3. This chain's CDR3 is CATQGRAEAFF. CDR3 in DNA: TGTGCCACTCAGGGAAGGGCTGAAGCTTTCTTT.